The T cell receptor beta chain under discussion was sequenced for a study of blood T cell repertoires in COVID-19. This clone was seen a few times. Germline V lookup: CDR1 SGDLS, CDR2 YYNGEE. The CDR3 is 13 amino acids. The V end lost 4 bases, the J end lost 1 base, and 8 bases lay between the germline ends. Original methodology: Scientists estimated how many nucleated cells there were by amplifying reference gene primers. Only in-frame clones appear in the TCRdb table, and some are missing; sequencing was by immunoSEQ multiplex PCR. V, J and clone size are taken as reported in that table, and D and trimming were inferred from the DNA itself. This sample has roughly 160,000 clones, with approximately 84% found just once.

The chain employs TRBV9 and TRBJ1-1; D gene unclear. The sample consisted of peripheral blood. This TCR derives from a man between 65 and 85 years old with active or convalescent COVID-19. The CDR3, as DNA: TGTGCCAGCAGCACCCGAGGGAACACTGAAGCTTTCTTT. Translating it yields CASSTRGNTEAFF.